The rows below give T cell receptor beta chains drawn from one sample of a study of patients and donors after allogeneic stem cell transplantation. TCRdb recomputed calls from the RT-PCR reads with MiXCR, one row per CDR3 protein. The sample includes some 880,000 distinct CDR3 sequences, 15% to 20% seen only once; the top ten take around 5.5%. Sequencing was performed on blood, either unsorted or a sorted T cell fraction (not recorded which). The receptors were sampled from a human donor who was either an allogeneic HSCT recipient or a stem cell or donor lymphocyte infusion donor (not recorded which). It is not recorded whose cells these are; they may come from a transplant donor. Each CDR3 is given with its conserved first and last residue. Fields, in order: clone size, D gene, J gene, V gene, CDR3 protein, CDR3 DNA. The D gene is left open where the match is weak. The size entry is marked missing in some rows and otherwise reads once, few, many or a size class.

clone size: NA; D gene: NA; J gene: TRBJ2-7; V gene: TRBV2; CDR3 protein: CANTRQQGLQQYF; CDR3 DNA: TGTGCCAACACACGGCAGCAGGGACTCCAGCAGTACTTC
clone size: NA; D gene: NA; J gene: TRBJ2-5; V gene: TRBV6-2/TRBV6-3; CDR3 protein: CASERAGTETQYF; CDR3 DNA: TGTGCCAGCGAAAGGGCAGGGACAGAGACCCAGTACTTC
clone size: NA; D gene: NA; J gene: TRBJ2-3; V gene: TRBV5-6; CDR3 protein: CASSPLEPGAYADTQYF; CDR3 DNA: TGTGCCAGCAGCCCTCTCGAGCCGGGAGCGTATGCAGATACGCAGTATTTT
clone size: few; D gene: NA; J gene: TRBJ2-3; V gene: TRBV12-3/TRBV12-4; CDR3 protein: CASSLGEKKVRDTQYF; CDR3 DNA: TGTGCCAGCAGTTTAGGCGAAAAAAAGGTCCGGGATACGCAGTATTTT
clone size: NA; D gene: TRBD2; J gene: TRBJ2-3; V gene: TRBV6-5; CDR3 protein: CASSYLGLAVDTQYF; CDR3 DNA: TGTGCCAGCAGTTACTTGGGACTAGCGGTAGATACGCAGTATTTT
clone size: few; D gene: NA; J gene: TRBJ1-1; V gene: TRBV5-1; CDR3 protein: CASSSPEGVGEAFF; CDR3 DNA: TGCGCCAGCAGCTCCCCGGAGGGGGTCGGTGAAGCTTTCTTT
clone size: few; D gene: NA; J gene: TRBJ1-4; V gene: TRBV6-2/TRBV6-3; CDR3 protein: CASSPALTNEKLFF; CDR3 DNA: TGTGCCAGCAGCCCCGCACTTACTAATGAAAAACTGTTTTTT
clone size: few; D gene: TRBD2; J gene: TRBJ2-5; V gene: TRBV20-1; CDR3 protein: CSARDGRTQETQYF; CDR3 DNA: TGCAGTGCTAGAGACGGGAGGACCCAAGAGACCCAGTACTTC
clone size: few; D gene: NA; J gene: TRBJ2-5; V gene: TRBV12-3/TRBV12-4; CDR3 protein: CASSLDSYQETQYF; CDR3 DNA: TGTGCCAGCAGTTTGGATTCGTACCAAGAGACCCAGTACTTC
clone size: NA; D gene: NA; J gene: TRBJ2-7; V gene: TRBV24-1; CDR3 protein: CATSDHDSYEQYF; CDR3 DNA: TGTGCCACCAGTGATCATGACAGCTACGAGCAGTACTTC